This T cell receptor beta chain was obtained from a study of graft-versus-host responses after intestinal transplantation. General study points: GvH clones surfaced in recipient marrow, some emerging earlier in ileum or blood.

Generated by immunoSEQ multiplex PCR, the TCRdb table keeps only in-frame clones and is missing some. The table records approximately 8,200 clones, 93% of them present only once. With regard to this clone: The antigen is not known.

Germline CDR1 and CDR2: LNHDA and SQIVND (reference sequence). Trimming left V 7 bases short and J 0 bases short, with 10 bases between. The CDR3 is 14 amino acids. This specimen was PBMCs, taken 11 days after intestinal transplantation. The chain recombines TRBV19 with TRBJ1-3; no firm D call. The TCR originated in a human patient who received an intestinal transplant, so some T cells may come from the graft donor. CDR3 loop: CASTRGGSGNTIYF. The CDR3 DNA follows: TGTGCCAGTACCCGCGGAGGCTCTGGAAACACCATATATTTT.